The entry below gives a single T cell receptor (beta chain) sequence along with its context. Its antigen is as yet unknown. This entry comes from a study of chemoradiotherapy in HPV16-positive cancers. Study-wide context: Functional T-cell assays on two HPV16-positive patients' cells defined candidate HPV-specific clones and common TCR motifs.

Germline V gene data show CDR1 as MNHNS and CDR2 as SASEGT. The CDR3 length is 13 residues. The V end was cut by 10 bases, the J end by 2 bases, with 9 bases between. The table came from immunoSEQ multiplex PCR; TCRdb's copy has only in-frame clones and leaves some out. The sample has 30,000 to 45,000 clones, about 80% seen once. Study findings and constraints: During treatment, candidate HPV-specific clones and E7-related motifs expanded in tumor. The functional HPV-specific definition rests on just a couple of HPV16-positive patients.

This chain links TRBV6-1 with TRBJ1-6; D is uncertain. This TCR derives from a human donor with HPV-associated anogenital cancer. The sequenced sample was blood, obtained from a patient who underwent chemoradiotherapy. CDR3 loop: CAIEVPYNSPLHF. In DNA form, the CDR3 reads TGTGCCATCGAGGTTCCCTATAATTCACCCCTCCACTTT.